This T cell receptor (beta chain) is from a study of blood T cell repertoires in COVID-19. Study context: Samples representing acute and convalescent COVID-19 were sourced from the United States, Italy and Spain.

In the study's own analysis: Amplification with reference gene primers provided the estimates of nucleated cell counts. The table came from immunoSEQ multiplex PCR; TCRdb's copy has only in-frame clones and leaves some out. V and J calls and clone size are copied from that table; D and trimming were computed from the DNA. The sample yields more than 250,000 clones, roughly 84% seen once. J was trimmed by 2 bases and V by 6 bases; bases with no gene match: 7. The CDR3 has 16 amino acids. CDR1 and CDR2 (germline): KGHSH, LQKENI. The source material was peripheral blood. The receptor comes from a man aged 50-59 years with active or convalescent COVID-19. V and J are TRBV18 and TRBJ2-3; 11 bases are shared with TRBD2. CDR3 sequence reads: CASSQVAGGITDTQYF. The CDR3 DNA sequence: TGTGCCAGCTCGCAAGTAGCGGGGGGGATCACAGATACGCAGTATTTT.